The 17 T cell receptor beta chains given below trace back to one sample, sequenced in a study of blood T cell repertoires in COVID-19. Sequenced by immunoSEQ multiplex PCR; TCRdb stores in-frame clones only, minus some. The table has just under 80,000 clones, about four fifths seen once. Sequencing was performed on peripheral blood. These receptors all stem from a human donor in a cohort sampled during active COVID-19.

This chain connects TRBV28 to TRBJ2-4, with 8 bases that match TRBD1. Germline V gives CDR1 MDHEN, CDR2 SYDVKM. V trimming: 2 bases; J trimming: 12 bases; junction bases outside the gene matches: 9. This CDR3 has 14 amino acids. The CDR3 reads CASSLGTGSGRQYF. CDR3 coding DNA: TGTGCCAGCAGTTTAGGGACAGGCTCGGGCCGTCAGTACTTC.

The chain couples TRBV6-1 to TRBJ2-7; tentative D call: TRBD2 (5 bases). This CDR3 region has 13 residues. V dropped 2 bases and J dropped 3 bases, with 8 bases sitting between them. Germline CDR1 and CDR2: MNHNS and SASEGT. The CDR3 spells CASSENRGYEQYF. DNA for the CDR3: TGTGCCAGCAGTGAAAATCGGGGCTACGAGCAGTACTTC.

CDR3 DNA sequence: TGTGCCAGCAGCTTCGGGGGGGCCAACAAGCCCTACAATGAGCAGTTCTTC. Its protein product is CASSFGGANKPYNEQFF. The chain employs TRBV11-2 and TRBJ2-1; 8 bases match TRBD2. The length of the CDR3 is 17 residues. Germline CDR1 and CDR2: SGHAT and FQNNGV. The junction had 9 bases not matched to a gene; V was cut back by 3 bases and J by 2 bases. The full variable domain, completed using reference TRBV11-2 and TRBJ2-1, is EAGVAQSPRYKIIEKRQSVAFWCNPISGHATLYWYQQILGQGPKLLIQFQNNGVVDDSQLPKDRFSAERLKGVDSTLKIQPAKLEDSAVYLCASSFGGANKPYNEQFFGPGTRLTVL.

The chain couples TRBV5-1 to TRBJ1-6, with D hard to call. Trimming pared 0 bases from V and 7 bases from J, leaving 8 bases between. Germline CDR1 reads SGHRS; CDR2 reads YFSETQ. The CDR3 extends over 14 amino acids. CDR3 coding DNA: TGCGCCAGCAGCTTGGCAACTCCCAATTCACCCCTCCACTTT. It translates to CASSLATPNSPLHF.

This clone has a single count. In the same sample, other DNA sequences code for this CDR3. The V call is TRBV18, the J call TRBJ1-5, with 8 bases aligning to TRBD1. The CDR3 extends over 15 amino acids. Germline values: CDR1 KGHSH, CDR2 LQKENI. V lost 2 bases to trimming and J lost 7 bases; unmatched junction nucleotides: 7. This CDR3 reads CASSPGTGGEQPQHF. The CDR3 coding sequence is TGTGCCAGCTCACCAGGGACAGGAGGGGAGCAGCCCCAGCATTTT.

With respect to this clone: An end of the junction differs from the germline gene, which may be a read error. This rearrangement joins TRBV12-3 or TRBV12-4 to TRBJ1-3; D remains unclear. This CDR3 comprises 12 residues. The CDR3 loop reads CASSPSRNTIYF. CDR3 sequence (DNA): TGTGCCAGCAGTCCCTCTAGAAACACCATATATTTT.

This chain connects TRBV7-6 to TRBJ2-1; weak D call: TRBD2 (6 bases). The CDR3 is 16 amino acids. Per germline, CDR1 SGHVS and CDR2 FNYEAQ. Trimming removed 5 bases from V and 2 bases from J, with 16 bases in between. Here the CDR3 reads CASSQQSGPTYNEQFF. The CDR3 DNA reads TGTGCCAGCAGCCAACAAAGCGGGCCGACCTACAATGAGCAGTTCTTC. The entire variable domain, with the rest obtained from reference TRBV7-6 and TRBJ2-1, is as follows: GAGVSQSPRYKVTKRGQDVALRCDPISGHVSLYWYRQALGQGPEFLTYFNYEAQQDKSGLPNDRFSAERPEGSISTLTIQRTEQRDSAMYRCASSQQSGPTYNEQFFGPGTRLTVL.

V gene TRBV29-1 combines with J gene TRBJ2-7; D ambiguous. The CDR3 runs to 12 residues. CDR1 and CDR2 (germline): SQVTM, ANQGSEA. The V end was cut by 5 bases, the J end by 5 bases, with 13 bases between. DNA of the CDR3: TGCAGCGTTTTTTCTCGGCGGAACGAGCAGTACTTC. Residues: CSVFSRRNEQYF.

The chain carries TRBV6-1 and TRBJ2-7; the match to TRBD2 covers 7 bases. The trim removed 2 bases at V and 1 base at J, leaving 5 bases unmatched. This CDR3 is built from 15 residues. Germline CDR1 reads MNHNS; CDR2 reads SASEGT. CDR3 DNA sequence: TGTGCCAGCAGTGAATTTATTAGCGGGTCCTACGAGCAGTACTTC. Protein sequence: CASSEFISGSYEQYF.

The chain is built from TRBV5-8 and TRBJ2-3, with 13 bases identical to TRBD2. This CDR3 spans 16 amino acids. Germline trimming cut 0 bases from V and 6 bases from J; bases unmatched to any gene: 4. The germline V gene encodes CDR1 SGHTS and CDR2 YDEGEE. CDR3: CASSLVLAGGHDTQYF. DNA for the CDR3: TGTGCCAGCAGCTTGGTACTAGCGGGGGGGCATGATACGCAGTATTTT.

The chain couples TRBV3-1 (or the pseudogene TRBV3-2) to TRBJ1-1; D is perhaps TRBD1 (6 bases). CDR1 is LGHDT and CDR2 is YNNKEL in the germline V gene (reference sequence). The CDR3 runs to 13 residues. V dropped 4 bases and J dropped 2 bases, with 8 bases sitting between them. The CDR3 DNA reads TGTGCCAGCAGCCGGGACAAAAACACTGAAGCTTTCTTT. It translates to CASSRDKNTEAFF.

V is TRBV5-1 and J is TRBJ1-1; D might be TRBD1 (6 bases). Germline CDR1 reads SGHRS; CDR2 reads YFSETQ. The CDR3 consists of 14 residues. The V and J ends lost 3 bases and 4 bases respectively, with 13 bases between them. The CDR3 here is CASSSDRWGTEAFF. The CDR3 bases are TGCGCCAGCAGCTCAGACAGGTGGGGCACTGAAGCTTTCTTT.

The gene calls are TRBV6-5 and TRBJ2-3; 14 bases are a match to TRBD2. The CDR3 loop spans 16 amino acids. Germline trimming cut 4 bases from V and 6 bases from J; bases unmatched to any gene: 6. Germline V gene lookup returns CDR1 MNHEY and CDR2 SVGAGI. The CDR3 DNA reads as TGTGCCAGCAGTTTCAGACTAGCGGGGGGGCCGGATACGCAGTATTTT. Residues: CASSFRLAGGPDTQYF.

The CDR3 region has the DNA TGTGCCAGCTCACCCGCCCTGACAGGCGACTATGGCTACACCTTC. Translated: CASSPALTGDYGYTF. The rearrangement joins TRBV18 to TRBJ1-2, with a weak D call TRBD1 (6 bases). Between the trimmed V and J ends, which lost 3 bases and 3 bases, there was a span of 14 bases. CDR1 is KGHSH, CDR2 LQKENI, per germline. This CDR3 contains 15 residues.

This chain connects TRBV24-1 to TRBJ2-1; D might be TRBD2 (5 bases). Trimming took 5 bases from V and 2 from J, leaving 21 bases between them. CDR3 length: 18 residues. In germline, CDR1 is KGHDR, CDR2 SFDVKD. The CDR3 sequence is CATSGSSRALRAYNEQFF. CDR3 bases: TGTGCCACCAGTGGATCCTCGAGAGCCCTGCGGGCCTACAATGAGCAGTTCTTC.

The genes are TRBV6-1 and TRBJ2-5; 11 bases fit TRBD2. There are 17 residues in the CDR3. Losses at the gene ends were 3 bases for V and 1 base for J; bases not matched to a gene: 7. Germline assignment: CDR1 MNHNS and CDR2 SASEGT. CDR3 DNA: TGTGCCAGCAGTGATTATACCGGGACTAGCGGCCAAGAGACCCAGTACTTC. Its translation is CASSDYTGTSGQETQYF.

This clone was counted a single time. The gene calls are TRBV5-4 and TRBJ2-6; 9 nucleotides line up with TRBD1. The J segment lost 2 bases and the V segment lost 4 bases, leaving 7 bases of the junction unmatched. CDR1 SGHNT and CDR2 YYREEE come from the germline V gene (reference sequence). The CDR3 spans 17 residues. The CDR3 DNA reads as TGTGCCAGCAGCCCAGACAGGGGGATCGCTGGGGCCAACGTCCTGACTTTC. Protein product: CASSPDRGIAGANVLTF.